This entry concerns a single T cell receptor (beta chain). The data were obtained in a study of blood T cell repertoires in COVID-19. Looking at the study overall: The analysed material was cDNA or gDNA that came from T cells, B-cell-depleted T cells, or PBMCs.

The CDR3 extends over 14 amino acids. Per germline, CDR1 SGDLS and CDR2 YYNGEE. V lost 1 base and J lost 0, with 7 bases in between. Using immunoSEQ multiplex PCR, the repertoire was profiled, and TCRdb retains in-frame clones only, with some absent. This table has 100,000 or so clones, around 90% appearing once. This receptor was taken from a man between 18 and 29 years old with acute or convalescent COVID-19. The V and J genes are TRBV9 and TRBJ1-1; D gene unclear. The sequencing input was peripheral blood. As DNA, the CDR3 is TGTGCCAGCAGCGTAAATATGTTGAACACTGAAGCTTTCTTT. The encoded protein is CASSVNMLNTEAFF.